The clone carrying this T cell receptor (delta chain) qualifies as large. The CDR3 is made up of 22 amino acids. The ends lost 0 bases at V and 0 bases at J; junction bases unmatched: 17. The germline V gene has CDR1 TSESDYY and CDR2 QEAYKQQN. The data were obtained in a study of gammadelta T cells in human blood. TCRdb reprocessed the RT-PCR reads using CATT. Of more than 1,500 delta-chain clones detected, 7.5% to 9.5% appear once; the ten largest clones hold around 4.4%. This clonotype was sampled from a human donor. The V call is TRAV38-2/DV8, the J call TRDJ1; 13 bases agree with TRDD3. The sequencing sample was made of non-Vgamma9Vdelta2 gamma-delta T cells from infant blood. This CDR3 is CAYRSAGPNWGIRNLYTDKLIF. The CDR3 bases are TGTGCTTATAGGAGCGCTGGTCCCAACTGGGGGATACGGAATCTTTACACCGATAAACTCATCTTT.